This TCR beta chain derives from a study of blood T cell repertoires in COVID-19. Study in general: Donors in the United States, Italy and Spain gave samples during acute or convalescent COVID-19.

Patients of the Seattle cohort, enrolled during active infection, were followed longitudinally. In the source study's methods: Scientists estimated how many nucleated cells there were by amplifying reference gene primers. The data were produced by immunoSEQ multiplex PCR, yet TCRdb's version contains in-frame clones alone and is incomplete. The V and J calls and the clone size are those of that table, but D and trimming were determined from the DNA. The data hold over 150,000 clones, with over 75% observed a single time. The CDR3 has 15 residues. Germline CDR1 LNHDA, CDR2 SQIVND (reference sequence). With V trimmed by 4 bases and J by 1 base, 2 bases remained unmatched.

J is TRBJ2-2 and V is TRBV19; 8 bases line up with TRBD2. Sequencing input: peripheral blood. This sequence originates from a man older than 75 with COVID-19, enrolled during active disease. The CDR3 DNA reads TGTGCCAGTAGTAGAAGCGGGGGGAACACCGGGGAGCTGTTTTTT. Protein: CASSRSGGNTGELFF.